Presented here are 22 T cell receptor beta chains from one specimen sequenced in a study of blood T cell repertoires in COVID-19. Clones were sequenced by immunoSEQ multiplex PCR, and TCRdb holds only the in-frame ones, with some missing. The sample yields 310,000 or so clones, roughly 83% seen once. Sequencing was performed on peripheral blood. Receptors were obtained from a woman aged 50 to 65 with acute or convalescent COVID-19.

The chain links TRBV7-2 to TRBJ2-5; 10 bases match TRBD2. Trimming took 5 bases from V and 5 from J; bases not matched to a gene: 11. This CDR3 spans 16 amino acids. The germline gives CDR1 SGHTA, CDR2 FQGNSA. This CDR3 is CASSGRASGSFETQYF. CDR3 DNA sequence: TGTGCCAGCAGCGGAAGGGCTAGCGGGAGTTTTGAGACCCAGTACTTC.

V is TRBV19 and J is TRBJ1-2; D unclear. From germline, CDR1 is LNHDA and CDR2 SQIVND (reference sequence). This CDR3 has 15 residues. V was clipped by 3 bases and J by 0 bases, with 11 bases between them. The DNA of the CDR3 is TGTGCCAGTAGTATTGTGAGGAGAGCTAACTATGGCTACACCTTC. Encoded protein: CASSIVRRANYGYTF.

V is TRBV27 and J is TRBJ2-5; the D is unclear. There are 12 residues in the CDR3. Germline CDR1 reads MNHEY; CDR2 reads SMNVEV (reference sequence). The V end lost 3 bases, the J end lost 0 bases, and 2 bases lay between the germline ends. The CDR3 DNA reads as TGTGCCAGCAGTTTTAACCAAGAGACCCAGTACTTC. Residues: CASSFNQETQYF.

This rearrangement joins TRBV29-1 to TRBJ2-2; 8 nucleotides align to TRBD1. Germline CDR1 and CDR2: SQVTM and ANQGSEA. The CDR3 extends over 14 amino acids. V was clipped by 4 bases and J by 4 bases; unmatched bases: 5. The CDR3 is CSVVQGAGTGELFF. Here the CDR3 DNA reads TGCAGCGTTGTCCAGGGGGCGGGCACCGGGGAGCTGTTTTTT.

The chain recombines TRBV2 with TRBJ1-3; maybe TRBD1 (5 bases). CDR1 is SNHLY, CDR2 FYNNEI, per germline. This CDR3 has 15 amino acids. V lost 7 bases to trimming and J lost 2 bases, with 15 bases between them. For the CDR3, the DNA is TGTGCCAGCACCGCAGGGATTTTGGCTGGAAACACCATATATTTT. Protein: CASTAGILAGNTIYF.

This chain connects TRBV20-1 to TRBJ1-2; 9 bases are a match to TRBD1. The V gene's germline CDR1 is DFQATT and CDR2 SNEGSKA (reference sequence). J gave up 4 bases and V 3 bases, and 9 bases lay outside the gene matches. The CDR3 is 15 amino acids. CDR3 region: CSASGPGQGSYGYTF. The DNA of the CDR3 is TGCAGTGCTAGTGGACCGGGACAGGGATCCTATGGCTACACCTTC.

This clone was seen a handful of times. J is TRBJ1-5 and V is TRBV7-2; the D gene is possibly TRBD1 (6 bases). The CDR3 extends over 14 amino acids. Looked up from germline, CDR1 is SGHTA and CDR2 is FQGNSA. With 6 bases removed from V and 7 bases from J, the gap between germline ends came to 16 bases. The CDR3 here is CASSSTGSGQPQHF. Written as DNA, the CDR3 is TGTGCCAGCAGTTCTACAGGGTCCGGGCAGCCCCAGCATTTT.

About this clone: The DNA is omitted, as the CDR3 cannot be located on it reliably, and the CDR3 follows TCRdb's listing. V is TRBV7-5 and J is TRBJ1-5; the table's D gene call, TRBD1, was not cross checked with the DNA. TRBV7-5 is recorded as a pseudogene. The CDR3 sequence runs 18 residues, both termini included. The chain's CDR3 is CARSWGTGILLDRQPQHF.

This clone was recorded only once. The J gene is TRBJ1-5, the V gene TRBV3-1 (or the pseudogene TRBV3-2); D ambiguous. Trimming stripped 0 bases from V and 7 bases from J, with 7 bases between. CDR1 is LGHDT and CDR2 is YNNKEL in the germline V gene (reference sequence). CDR3 length: 13 amino acids. The CDR3 loop reads CASSQDREQPQHF. In DNA, the CDR3 is TGTGCCAGCAGCCAAGATCGTGAGCAGCCCCAGCATTTT.

The chain links TRBV6-2 or TRBV6-3 to TRBJ2-7; possible D gene TRBD2, 5 bases. This CDR3 is 12 amino acids long. The germline V gene has CDR1 MNHEY and CDR2 SVGEGT. V lost 2 bases to trimming and J lost 5 bases, with 7 bases between them. The CDR3 region is CASSYRGHEQYF. In nucleotides, the CDR3 is TGTGCCAGCAGTTACCGGGGTCACGAGCAGTACTTC.

This chain uses TRBV27 with TRBJ2-7; 7 nucleotides agree with TRBD1. This CDR3 is built from 14 residues. Germline lookup yields CDR1 MNHEY and CDR2 SMNVEV (reference sequence). J was trimmed by 3 bases and V by 5 bases; bases with no gene match: 7. The CDR3 bases are TGTGCCAGCAGTGGGGGACAGCGGAGCTACGAGCAGTACTTC. Translation: CASSGGQRSYEQYF.

The chain combines TRBV2 with TRBJ2-7; 7 nucleotides agree with TRBD1. The V gene end was trimmed by 6 bases and the J gene end by 3 bases; junction bases not matched to a gene: 8. This CDR3 is built from 14 residues. CDR1 and CDR2 from the germline V gene are SNHLY and FYNNEI. As DNA, the CDR3 is TGTGCCAGCAGGGTAGACAGGGATTACTACGAGCAGTACTTC. It is translated as CASRVDRDYYEQYF. The full variable domain, in which reference TRBV2 and TRBJ2-7 provide the parts outside the CDR3, is EPEVTQTPSHQVTQMGQEVILRCVPISNHLYFYWYRQILGQKVEFLVSFYNNEISEKSEIFDDQFSVERPDGSNFTLKIRSTKLEDSAMYFCASRVDRDYYEQYFGPGTRLTVT.

Only a few counts were recorded for this clone. The chain is built from TRBV18 and TRBJ2-6; 8 nucleotides align to TRBD1. The junction had 6 bases not matched to a gene; V was cut back by 3 bases and J by 2 bases. This CDR3 region has 17 residues. Germline CDR1 and CDR2: KGHSH and LQKENI. The CDR3 region has the DNA TGTGCCAGCTCACCTCAGACAGGGGCGACTGGGGCCAACGTCCTGACTTTC. It specifies CASSPQTGATGANVLTF. The full variable domain, in which reference TRBV18 and TRBJ2-6 provide the parts outside the CDR3, is NAGVMQNPRHLVRRRGQEARLRCSPMKGHSHVYWYRQLPEEGLKFMVYLQKENIIDESGMPKERFSAEFPKEGPSILRIQQVVRGDSAAYFCASSPQTGATGANVLTFGAGSRLTVL.

The chain is built from TRBV10-3 and TRBJ2-7, with 10 positions matching TRBD1. V shed 7 bases, J shed 3 bases, and the junction held 3 bases outside the gene matches. Germline V gene data show CDR1 as ENHRY and CDR2 as SYGVKD. This CDR3 contains 13 residues. CDR3 in amino acids: CAITWDRGYEQYF. As DNA, the CDR3 is TGTGCCATCACCTGGGACAGGGGCTACGAGCAGTACTTC.

The rearrangement joins TRBV11-2 to TRBJ2-4, with TRBD1 matching over 7 bases. The CDR3 runs to 18 residues. Germline V CDR1 and CDR2: SGHAT, FQNNGV. V lost 5 bases to trimming and J lost 0 bases; unmatched junction nucleotides: 13. The CDR3 protein is CASSLKGAAVLAKNIQYF. As DNA, the CDR3 is TGTGCCAGCAGCCTAAAGGGGGCAGCGGTCCTAGCCAAAAACATTCAGTACTTC.

The gene calls are TRBV7-2 and TRBJ2-5; D is possibly TRBD2 (6 bases). Trimming cost V 1 base and J 5 bases, with 14 bases left between them. This CDR3 is 15 amino acids long. Germline CDR1 is SGHTA and CDR2 is FQGNSA. This chain's CDR3 is CASSLEGGTSETQYF. CDR3 sequence (DNA): TGTGCCAGCAGCTTAGAAGGCGGGACGAGTGAGACCCAGTACTTC.

The rearrangement uses TRBV6-5 and TRBJ1-1; D gene uncertain. Germline V gene lookup returns CDR1 MNHEY and CDR2 SVGAGI. V lost 6 bases and J lost 0, with 8 bases in between. CDR3 length: 13 residues. CDR3 residues: CASSGNMNTEAFF. The CDR3 DNA sequence: TGTGCCAGCAGCGGGAACATGAACACTGAAGCTTTCTTT.

A few counts support this clone. The chain couples TRBV21-1 to TRBJ2-7; whether TRBD1, the table's D call, matches the DNA was not checked. TRBV21-1 is designated a pseudogene. This CDR3 region has 15 residues. Written as DNA, the CDR3 is TGTGCCAGCAGCAAAGTGGCAGGCTTACACTACGAGCAGTACTTC. Its translation is CASSKVAGLHYEQYF.

This clone was recorded a few times. This chain links TRBV10-3 with TRBJ1-1, with 10 bases lining up with TRBD1. This CDR3 comprises 18 residues. J was trimmed by 0 bases and V by 0 bases; bases with no gene match: 7. The germline CDR1 and CDR2 sequences are ENHRY and SYGVKD. CDR3 DNA: TGTGCCATCAGTGAGTCTTTGGGACAGGGGCGCATGAACACTGAAGCTTTCTTT. Its translation is CAISESLGQGRMNTEAFF.

The chain links TRBV5-1 to TRBJ2-5; 12 bases match TRBD2. Germline V CDR1 and CDR2: SGHRS, YFSETQ. This CDR3 spans 14 amino acids. With 5 bases clipped from V and 2 bases from J, the junction kept 1 base outside the gene matches. The CDR3 region has the DNA TGCGCCAGCAGAGGGACTAGCGGGCAAGAGACCCAGTACTTC. It specifies CASRGTSGQETQYF.

In this sample, this clone turned up once. V is TRBV9 and J is TRBJ2-5; D not resolved. The CDR3 is made up of 13 amino acids. The V and J ends lost 3 bases and 7 bases respectively, with 13 bases between them. Germline V gene sequence: CDR1 SGDLS, CDR2 YYNGEE. In DNA, the CDR3 is TGTGCCAGCAGCGACCCAGGCCTGGGGACCCAGTACTTC. Amino acid sequence: CASSDPGLGTQYF.

The chain employs TRBV23-1 and TRBJ2-5, with 10 positions matching TRBD1. TRBV23-1 carries the ORF label, with uncertain function. CDR3 length: 12 amino acids. After removal of 9 bases from V and 5 bases from J, the junction contained 3 bases not matched to a gene. CDR3: CARTGGLETQYF. DNA for the CDR3: TGCGCCAGGACAGGGGGCTTGGAGACCCAGTACTTC.